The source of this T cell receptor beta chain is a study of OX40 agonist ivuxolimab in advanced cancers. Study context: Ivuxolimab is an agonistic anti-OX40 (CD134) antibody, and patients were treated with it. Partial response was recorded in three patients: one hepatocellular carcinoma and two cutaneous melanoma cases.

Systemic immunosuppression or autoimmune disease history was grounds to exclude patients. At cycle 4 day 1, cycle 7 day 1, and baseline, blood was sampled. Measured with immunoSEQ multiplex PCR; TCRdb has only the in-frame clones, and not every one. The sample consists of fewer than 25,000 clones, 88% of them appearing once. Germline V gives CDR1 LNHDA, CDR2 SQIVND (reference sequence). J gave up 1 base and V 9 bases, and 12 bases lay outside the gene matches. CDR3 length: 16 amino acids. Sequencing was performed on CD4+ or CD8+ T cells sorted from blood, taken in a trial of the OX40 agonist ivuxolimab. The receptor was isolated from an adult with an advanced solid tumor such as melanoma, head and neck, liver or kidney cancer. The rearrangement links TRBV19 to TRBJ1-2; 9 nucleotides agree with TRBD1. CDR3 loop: CASAETGTGINYGYTF. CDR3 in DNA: TGTGCCAGCGCTGAAACCGGGACAGGGATTAACTATGGCTACACCTTC.